The 14 T cell receptor beta chains below were found in one sample sequenced in a study of patients and donors after allogeneic stem cell transplantation. TCRdb re-derived calls from the RT-PCR reads in MiXCR, one entry per CDR3 protein. Here the sample spans 400,000 to 500,000 distinct CDR3 sequences, 16% being singletons. Sequencing was performed on blood, either unsorted or a sorted T cell fraction (not recorded which). These receptors all come from a human donor who was either an allogeneic HSCT recipient or a stem cell or donor lymphocyte infusion donor (not recorded which). It is not recorded whose cells these are; they may come from a transplant donor.

This clonotype was detected many times. This rearrangement joins TRBV14 to TRBJ1-1; no definite D call. V dropped 3 bases and J dropped 10 bases, with 15 bases sitting between them. The CDR3 has 13 residues. Germline CDR1 reads SGHDN; CDR2 reads FVKESK. CDR3 sequence: CASSHGYRRGAFF. In DNA, the CDR3 is TGTGCCAGCAGCCACGGGTATAGGCGGGGAGCTTTCTTT.

V gene TRBV7-9 combines with J gene TRBJ2-1; 7 nucleotides line up with TRBD2. The CDR3 contains 16 residues. Germline-derived CDR1 and CDR2 are SEHNR and FQNEAQ (reference sequence). J gave up 3 bases and V 4 bases, and 9 bases lay outside the gene matches. The CDR3 is CASSSSSAGFYNEQFF. The CDR3 nucleotides are TGTGCCAGCAGCTCCAGTTCAGCGGGATTCTACAATGAGCAGTTCTTC. Full variable domain (outside the CDR3, taken from reference TRBV7-9 and TRBJ2-1): DTGVSQNPRHKITKRGQNVTFRCDPISEHNRLYWYRQTLGQGPEFLTYFQNEAQLEKSRLLSDRFSAERPKGSFSTLEIQRTEQGDSAMYLCASSSSSAGFYNEQFFGPGTRLTVL.

There are many counts of this clonotype. The chain recombines TRBV2 with TRBJ2-3; no reliable D call. Germline CDR1 reads SNHLY; CDR2 reads FYNNEI. The ends were cut back, 3 bases at V and 3 bases at J, with 10 bases in the middle. The CDR3 consists of 14 residues. DNA of the CDR3: TGTGCCAGCAGTGAGGGGTTTGGGACAGATACGCAGTATTTT. Residues: CASSEGFGTDTQYF.

This clonotype was observed a handful of times. J is TRBJ2-3 and V is TRBV24-1; D is ambiguous. Per germline, CDR1 KGHDR and CDR2 SFDVKD. CDR3 length: 14 residues. V lost 9 bases to trimming and J lost 5 bases, with 17 bases between them. The DNA of the CDR3 is TGTGCCACCTACTCCGGATACAAGGGAGATACGCAGTATTTT. This encodes CATYSGYKGDTQYF.

This clonotype has only a few counts. The chain combines TRBV5-1 with TRBJ2-1; D possibly corresponds to TRBD1 (5 bases). Germline V gene sequence: CDR1 SGHRS, CDR2 YFSETQ. Deletions cut 5 bases from V and 7 bases from J, with 10 bases between. This CDR3 comprises 12 residues. The CDR3 sequence is CASSQTENEQFF. CDR3 DNA: TGCGCCAGCAGTCAGACAGAAAATGAGCAGTTCTTC.

The gene calls are TRBV7-9 and TRBJ2-7; 7 bases align to TRBD2. The ends lost 1 base at V and 6 bases at J; junction bases unmatched: 6. Germline V gene sequence: CDR1 SEHNR, CDR2 FQNEAQ (reference sequence). This CDR3 has 14 amino acids. The CDR3 region is CASSLDGGLGEQYF. DNA for the CDR3: TGTGCCAGCAGCTTAGACGGGGGGTTGGGCGAGCAGTACTTC.

This chain links TRBV18 with TRBJ2-7; tentative D call: TRBD1 (5 bases). The CDR3 is 13 residues long. Looked up from germline, CDR1 is KGHSH and CDR2 is LQKENI. V lost 3 bases, J lost 4 bases, and 10 bases lay in between. The DNA for the CDR3 is TGTGCCAGCTCACCGCAGACAGTTTACGAGCAGTACTTC. It translates to CASSPQTVYEQYF.

This rearrangement joins TRBV11-3 to TRBJ2-2; D tentatively reads TRBD1 or TRBD2 (7 bases each). Looked up from germline, CDR1 is SGHNT and CDR2 is YENEEA. V was cut by 5 bases and J by 5 bases, with 18 bases left in between. The length of the CDR3 is 16 residues. CDR3 coding DNA: TGTGCCAGCAGCCCGATCTGGCAGGGGGGGACCGGGGAGCTGTTTTTT. This codes for CASSPIWQGGTGELFF.

The gene calls are TRBV19 and TRBJ2-1; D is possibly TRBD2 (6 bases). The germline V gene has CDR1 LNHDA and CDR2 SQIVND (reference sequence). This CDR3 region has 13 residues. The ends were cut back, 5 bases at V and 8 bases at J, with 13 bases in the middle. As DNA, the CDR3 is TGTGCCAGTAGTGACCAGCCTAGCGATGAGCAGTTCTTC. Protein product: CASSDQPSDEQFF. Looking up the rest from reference TRBV19 and TRBJ2-1 gives the full variable domain: DGGITQSPKYLFRKEGQNVTLSCEQNLNHDAMYWYRQDPGQGLRLIYYSQIVNDFQKGDIAEGYSVSREKKESFPLTVTSAQKNPTAFYLCASSDQPSDEQFFGPGTRLTVL.

This chain uses TRBV10-2 with TRBJ1-3; D may be TRBD1 (6 bases). Germline lookup yields CDR1 WSHSY and CDR2 SAAADI. The CDR3 spans 13 residues. With 2 bases removed from V and 10 bases from J, the gap between germline ends came to 12 bases. Here the CDR3 reads CASSERGRSTIYF. For the CDR3, the DNA is TGCGCCAGCAGTGAGCGGGGGCGTTCGACCATATATTTT.

Only a few counts were recorded for this clonotype. The chain is built from TRBV19 and TRBJ1-6; D ambiguous. The CDR3 contains 16 residues. The V gene lost 3 bases and the J gene lost 7 bases, with 16 bases spanning the gap. Per the germline V gene, CDR1 is LNHDA and CDR2 is SQIVND (reference sequence). Written as DNA, the CDR3 is TGTGCCAGTAGTATTGGCAAGGGTGGCACCAATTCACCCCTCCACTTT. Its translation is CASSIGKGGTNSPLHF.

This clonotype was seen a few times. CDR3 nucleotides: TGTGCCAGCAGCTTAGTGGCGGACAGAGGTAGTTACGAGCAGTACTTC. It is translated as CASSLVADRGSYEQYF. The rearrangement uses TRBV7-2 and TRBJ2-7; D might be TRBD1 (6 bases). CDR3 length equals 16 residues. The germline V gene encodes CDR1 SGHTA and CDR2 FQGNSA. Trimming shortened V by 1 base and J by 4 bases, and 17 bases separated the two germline ends.

This clonotype has more than one count but fewer than ten. The rearrangement joins TRBV5-5 to TRBJ1-4, with 7 bases fitting TRBD1. CDR1 and CDR2 (germline): SGHKS, YYEKEE (reference sequence). Trimming removed 4 bases from V and 7 bases from J; junction bases left unmatched: 10. The CDR3 loop spans 15 amino acids. CDR3 sequence: CASSPGQTGGEKLFF. Here the CDR3 DNA reads TGTGCCAGCAGCCCGGGACAGACGGGGGGTGAAAAACTGTTTTTT.

This clonotype was detected only a few times. The rearrangement joins TRBV6-1 to TRBJ2-7; 11 bases agree with TRBD1. The CDR3 runs to 15 residues. CDR1 and CDR2 (germline): MNHNS, SASEGT. The V segment lost 7 bases and the J segment 2 bases; nucleotides outside the gene matches: 7. The CDR3 region is CASTVRTGGAYEQYF. The CDR3 DNA follows: TGTGCCAGCACCGTTCGGACAGGGGGCGCCTACGAGCAGTACTTC.